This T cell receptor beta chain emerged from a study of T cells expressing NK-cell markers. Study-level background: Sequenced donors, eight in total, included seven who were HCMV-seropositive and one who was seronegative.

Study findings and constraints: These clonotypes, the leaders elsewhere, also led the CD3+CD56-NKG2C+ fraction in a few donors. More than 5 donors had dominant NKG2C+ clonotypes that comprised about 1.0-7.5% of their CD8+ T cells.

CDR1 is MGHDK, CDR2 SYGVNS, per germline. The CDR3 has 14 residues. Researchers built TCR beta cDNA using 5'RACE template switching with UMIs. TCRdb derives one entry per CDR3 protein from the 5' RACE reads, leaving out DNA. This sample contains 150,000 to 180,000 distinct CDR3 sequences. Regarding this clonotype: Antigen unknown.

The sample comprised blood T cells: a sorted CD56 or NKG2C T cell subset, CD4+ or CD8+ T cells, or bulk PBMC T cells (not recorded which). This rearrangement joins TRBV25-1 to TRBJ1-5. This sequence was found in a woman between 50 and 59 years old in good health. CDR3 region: CASSDSFLNQPQHF.